Sequencing of this T cell receptor beta chain was carried out in a study of shared clonotypes between healthy human individuals. Terminally differentiated effector memory CD45RA+ cells were excluded from the naive CD8 cells, which were CD45RO-negative and positively selected for CCR7. The study drew its donors from healthy HIV-negative adults without recent acute infections or vaccinations. This CDR3 region has 16 residues. Germline values: CDR1 MNHEY, CDR2 SMNVEV (reference sequence). Losses at the gene ends were 5 bases for V and 2 bases for J; bases not matched to a gene: 7. Note on this clone: Its antigen is undetermined.

Overall study results and limits: Memory subsets had estimated richness that was generally smaller than that of naive subsets. Tissue TCR repertoires likely differ from these blood-only repertoires.

Every immunoSEQ plate was one replicate of a subset's evenly spread DNA. Measured with immunoSEQ multiplex PCR; TCRdb has only the in-frame clones, and not every one. The table lists some 2 million clones, approximately 94% of them singletons. Material: naive CD8+ T cells sorted from blood. The source is a young man in good health. The V call is TRBV27, the J call TRBJ2-1, with 9 bases identical to TRBD1. The CDR3: CASSVDRGGAYNEQFF. The DNA of the CDR3 is TGTGCCAGCAGTGTGGACAGGGGAGGAGCCTACAATGAGCAGTTCTTC.